A selection of T cell receptor beta chains follows, all from one sample in a study of radiotherapy plus CTLA-4 blockade in lung cancer. The method was immunoSEQ multiplex PCR; TCRdb's version includes in-frame clones alone and lacks a portion of them. This sample yields 25,000 to 30,000 clones, of which about 76% are seen a single time; roughly 26% belongs to the top ten. The source was peripheral blood, collected from a patient treated with radiotherapy plus ipilimumab. These receptors all stem from a human donor with non-small cell lung cancer that progressed on radiotherapy plus ipilimumab. The conserved cysteine and the conserved F or W are not part of the CDR3 here. Clone size appears in some rows only: once, few, many, or a class for an expanded clone.

CDR3: ASKGQGLYGYT
length: 11
J: TRBJ1-2
V: TRBV28
size: medium-sized

CDR3: ASSLAVLAGGNEQF
length: 14
J: TRBJ2-1
V: TRBV7-9
size: -

CDR3: ASSEGVSGGTSTDTQY
length: 16
J: TRBJ2-3
V: TRBV7-2
size: -

CDR3: ASSFGIKGRGLLRRETQY
length: 18
J: TRBJ2-5
V: TRBV28
size: -

CDR3: ASSRDRAEETQY
length: 12
J: TRBJ2-5
V: TRBV18
size: few

CDR3: ASSVETGATYEQY
length: 13
J: TRBJ2-7
V: TRBV9
size: -

CDR3: ASSPDAGETQY
length: 11
J: TRBJ2-5
V: TRBV4-1
size: -

CDR3: ASSSAGGAGNTIY
length: 13
J: TRBJ1-3
V: TRBV6-1
size: -

CDR3: ASSEAGQGPRPYGYT
length: 15
J: TRBJ1-2
V: TRBV2
size: -

CDR3: ASSLRHGRPQH
length: 11
J: TRBJ1-5
V: TRBV27
size: few

CDR3: ASSLLGSSYNEQF
length: 13
J: TRBJ2-1
V: TRBV7-6
size: -

CDR3: ASGNYGYT
length: 8
J: TRBJ1-2
V: TRBV6-1
size: -

CDR3: ASSPGVAYNEQF
length: 12
J: TRBJ2-1
V: TRBV18
size: -

CDR3: ASSWGLAGGYEQY
length: 13
J: TRBJ2-7
V: TRBV28
size: -

CDR3: ASSYTGQGPYEQY
length: 13
J: TRBJ2-7
V: TRBV6-5
size: -

CDR3: ASSYGQGNTEAF
length: 12
J: TRBJ1-1
V: TRBV27
size: -

CDR3: ASSQGTGGGSYGYT
length: 14
J: TRBJ1-2
V: TRBV4-3
size: -

CDR3: ATFGNTIY
length: 8
J: TRBJ1-3
V: TRBV19
size: -

CDR3: ASSFSNTEAF
length: 10
J: TRBJ1-1
V: TRBV28
size: -

CDR3: ASSPLAQSTDTQY
length: 13
J: TRBJ2-3
V: TRBV5-5
size: -

CDR3: ASSINGAGSGYNEQF
length: 15
J: TRBJ2-1
V: TRBV19
size: -